This T cell receptor beta chain was observed in a study of vaccination and CD4 T cells after COVID-19. Overall study: Investigators drew the post-COVID samples a median roughly 99 days after diagnosis, with a range of 35 to 161. Overlapping spike pools from SARS-CoV-2 and HCoV-NL63, HCoV-OC43 and HCoV-229E served as culture stimuli. Treatment of control cultures consisted of a CEFX pool, an HIV-1 Nef pool, or no peptide.

Time point of the sample: late sampling 161 to 241 days after vaccination in a few convalescent patients. Treatment denoted: 10-day PBMC culture with coronavirus spike peptide pools or control peptides (ViraFEST assay). A remark on this clonotype: Its antigen is currently unknown.

Cultured CD4+ T-cell DNA underwent Oncomine TCR Beta short-read sequencing. The source of extracted genomic DNA was cultured CD4+ T cells. MiXCR, applied by TCRdb to the PCR reads, yields one record per CDR3 protein. The repertoire holds under 30,000 distinct CDR3 sequences, with roughly a third as singletons. The CDR3 loop spans 13 amino acids. The V end lost 3 bases, the J end lost 1 base, and 6 bases lay between the germline ends. The germline V gene has CDR1 MNHNS and CDR2 SASEGT. The TCR was taken from a human donor who had recovered from COVID-19. The sample in question was CD4+ T cells from blood, cultured in vitro, obtained about 7 months after SARS-CoV-2 vaccination. The chain recombines TRBV6-1 with TRBJ2-5; unclear D gene. The CDR3, as DNA: TGTGCCAGCAGTGAGGAATTCCAAGAGACCCAGTACTTC. This translates into CASSEEFQETQYF.